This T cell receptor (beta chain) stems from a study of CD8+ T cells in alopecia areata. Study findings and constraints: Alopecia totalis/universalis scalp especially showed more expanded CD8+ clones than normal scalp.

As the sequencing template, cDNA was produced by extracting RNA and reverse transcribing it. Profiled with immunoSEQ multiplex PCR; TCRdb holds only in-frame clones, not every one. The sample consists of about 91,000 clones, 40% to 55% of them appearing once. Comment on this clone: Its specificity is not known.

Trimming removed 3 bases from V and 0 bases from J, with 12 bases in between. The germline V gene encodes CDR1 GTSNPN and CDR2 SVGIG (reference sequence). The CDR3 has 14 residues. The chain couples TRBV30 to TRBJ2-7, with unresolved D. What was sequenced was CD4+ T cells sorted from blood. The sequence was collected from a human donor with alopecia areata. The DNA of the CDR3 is TGTGCCTGGAGCTTCGACGGAAACTCCTACGAGCAGTACTTC. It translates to CAWSFDGNSYEQYF.